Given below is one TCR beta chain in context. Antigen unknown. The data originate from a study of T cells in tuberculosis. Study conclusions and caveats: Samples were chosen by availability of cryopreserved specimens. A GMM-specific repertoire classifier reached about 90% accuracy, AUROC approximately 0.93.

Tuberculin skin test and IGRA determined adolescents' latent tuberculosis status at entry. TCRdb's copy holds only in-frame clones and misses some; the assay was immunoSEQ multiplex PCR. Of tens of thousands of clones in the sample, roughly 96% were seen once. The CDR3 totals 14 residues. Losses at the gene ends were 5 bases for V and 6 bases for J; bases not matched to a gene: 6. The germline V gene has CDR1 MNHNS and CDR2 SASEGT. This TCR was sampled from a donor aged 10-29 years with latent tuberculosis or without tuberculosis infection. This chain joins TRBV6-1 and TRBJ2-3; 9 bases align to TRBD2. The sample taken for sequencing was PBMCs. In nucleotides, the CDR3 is TGTGCCAGCAGTCCTCTAGCGGGGTCCGATACGCAGTATTTT. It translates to CASSPLAGSDTQYF.